These 5 T cell receptor beta chains were all obtained from the same sample, sequenced in a study of T cell responses to AZD1222 COVID-19 vaccine. Only in-frame clones appear in the TCRdb table, and some are missing; sequencing was by immunoSEQ multiplex PCR. The table includes 85,000 to 110,000 clones, 91% detected once. Sequencing used peripheral blood, obtained on day 0 of AZD1222 vaccination. These receptors were collected from an adult in good health.

The chain carries TRBV6-5 and TRBJ2-4, with TRBD1 identical over 9 bases. V lost 2 bases to trimming and J lost 0 bases; unmatched junction nucleotides: 2. From germline, CDR1 is MNHEY and CDR2 SVGAGI. This CDR3 is built from 16 residues. CDR3 in DNA: TGTGCCAGCAGTTACGGGACAGGGCTAGCCAAAAACATTCAGTACTTC. Its protein product is CASSYGTGLAKNIQYF.

The chain uses TRBV6-4 and TRBJ1-2, with D unresolved. The V and J ends lost 2 bases and 8 bases respectively, with 12 bases between them. CDR3 length equals 13 residues. Germline CDR1 and CDR2: MRHNA and SNTAGT. CDR3 bases: TGTGCCAGCAGTGACCCCTACGGACGAGGCTACACCTTC. It codes for CASSDPYGRGYTF.

The table lists this clone with a count of one. This chain links TRBV11-2 with TRBJ2-3, with a possible D match to TRBD2 (6 bases). Germline V CDR1 and CDR2: SGHAT, FQNNGV. Trimming shortened V by 6 bases and J by 5 bases, and 24 bases separated the two germline ends. This CDR3 has 17 residues. CDR3 loop: CASRGSGLANRKDTQYF. The DNA of the CDR3 is TGTGCCAGCAGAGGCTCGGGACTCGCTAATAGGAAAGATACGCAGTATTTT.

The chain combines TRBV5-4 with TRBJ2-1; 7 positions agree with TRBD1. This CDR3 contains 17 residues. V gave up 3 bases and J gave up 0 bases; unmatched junction bases: 9. Germline V lookup: CDR1 SGHNT, CDR2 YYREEE (reference sequence). CDR3: CASSSGGSRSSYNEQFF. CDR3 bases: TGTGCCAGCAGCTCAGGGGGTAGCCGGAGCTCCTACAATGAGCAGTTCTTC.

The chain employs TRBV2 and TRBJ1-2; no reliable D call. The CDR3 contains 14 residues. V was trimmed by 0 bases and J by 8 bases, leaving 13 bases between them. The germline V gene encodes CDR1 SNHLY and CDR2 FYNNEI. CDR3 in amino acids: CASSEAIGMPGYTF. DNA for the CDR3: TGTGCCAGCAGTGAAGCGATAGGGATGCCCGGCTACACCTTC.